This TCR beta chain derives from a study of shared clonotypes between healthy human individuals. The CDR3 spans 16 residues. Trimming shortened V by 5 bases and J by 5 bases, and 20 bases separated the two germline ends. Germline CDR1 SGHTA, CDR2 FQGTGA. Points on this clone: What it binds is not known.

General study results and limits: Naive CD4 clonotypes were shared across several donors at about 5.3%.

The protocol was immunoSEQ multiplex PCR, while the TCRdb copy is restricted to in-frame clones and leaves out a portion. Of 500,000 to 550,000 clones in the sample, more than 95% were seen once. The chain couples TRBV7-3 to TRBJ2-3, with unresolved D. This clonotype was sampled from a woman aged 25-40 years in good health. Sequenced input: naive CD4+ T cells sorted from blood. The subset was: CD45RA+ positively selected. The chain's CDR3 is CASSRVGGSAVDTQYF. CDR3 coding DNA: TGTGCCAGCAGCCGCGTAGGTGGAAGCGCCGTAGATACGCAGTATTTT.